A selection of T cell receptor beta chains follows, all from one sample in a study of cytomegalovirus exposure and HLA in healthy donors. Sequencing was performed with immunoSEQ multiplex PCR; in TCRdb, only in-frame clones are kept and a portion is missing. This sample has 75,000 to 80,000 clones; around 76% occur once, and the top ten carry 1.5% to 2%. Specimen: PBMCs. Receptors were obtained from a man aged 35 to 55 in good health and CMV-seronegative. The CDR3 runs from the conserved cysteine through the conserved F or W. D genes are given only for firm matches. Some rows mark clone size as missing; the rest say once, few, many or name a class of expanded clone.

d_call	v_call	j_call	clone_size	cdr3_aa	cdr3_nt
-	TRBV6-1	TRBJ1-5	-	CASSMGGLWPQHF	TGTGCCAGCAGTATGGGGGGACTGTGGCCCCAGCATTTT
-	TRBV7-7	TRBJ2-7	-	CASSLRFGNSYEQYF	TGTGCTAGCAGCTTACGATTTGGCAACTCCTACGAGCAGTACTTC
TRBD1	TRBV5-1	TRBJ2-7	-	CASSLDGTGGVEEQYF	TGCGCCAGCAGCTTGGATGGGACAGGGGGCGTGGAAGAGCAGTACTTC
-	TRBV28	TRBJ2-7	once	CASSPPGFPYEQYF	TGTGCCAGCAGTCCCCCAGGATTTCCCTACGAGCAGTACTTC
-	TRBV11-1	TRBJ1-5	once	CASSLDTAGSPQHF	TGTGCCAGCAGCCTCGACACCGCGGGGTCGCCCCAGCATTTT
-	TRBV5-1	TRBJ1-1	few	CASSLGDTENTEAFF	TGCGCCAGCAGCTTGGGGGACACCGAGAACACTGAAGCTTTCTTT
TRBD1	TRBV7-9	TRBJ2-7	-	CSSSRTTGGEGEQYF	TGTTCCAGCAGCCGTACGACAGGGGGCGAGGGCGAGCAGTACTTC
TRBD2	TRBV25-1	TRBJ2-3	-	CASSTGGITDTQYF	TGTGCCAGCAGTACGGGAGGTATTACAGATACGCAGTATTTT
TRBD1	TRBV7-2	TRBJ1-5	-	CASSSGQGQPQHF	TGTGCCAGCAGCTCGGGACAGGGTCAGCCCCAGCATTTT
-	TRBV10-3	TRBJ1-5	-	CAISLELGNQPQHF	TGTGCCATCAGTTTGGAGCTGGGCAATCAGCCCCAGCATTTT
-	TRBV5-4	TRBJ2-1	few	CATRYRTAREFF	TGTGCCACCAGATATCGGACAGCTCGGGAGTTCTTC
-	TRBV5-1	TRBJ2-7	-	CASSLGQETYEQYF	TGCGCCAGCAGCTTGGGACAGGAGACCTACGAGCAGTACTTC
-	TRBV27	TRBJ1-5	-	CASSLSVDQPQHF	TGTGCCAGCAGTTTGTCGGTAGATCAGCCCCAGCATTTT
-	TRBV6-1	TRBJ1-1	-	CASSERGRTEAFF	TGTGCCAGCAGTGAAAGGGGTCGCACTGAAGCTTTCTTT
-	TRBV30	TRBJ2-1	-	CAIQRAESSYNEQFF	TGTGCCATACAGCGGGCGGAGAGCTCCTACAATGAGCAGTTCTTC
-	TRBV28	TRBJ2-3	few	CASRSLGASSTDTQYF	TGTGCCAGCAGATCCCTAGGTGCCTCGAGCACAGATACGCAGTATTTT
-	TRBV5-4	TRBJ2-6	-	CASSYDSAGANVLTF	TGTGCCAGCAGCTATGACAGTGCTGGGGCCAACGTCCTGACTTTC
-	TRBV6-6	TRBJ1-1	-	CASSSYSEAFF	TGTGCCAGCAGTTCCTATAGTGAAGCTTTCTTT
TRBD1	TRBV19	TRBJ2-1	-	CASSKALTGGYPPYNEQFF	TGTGCCAGTAGTAAGGCTTTGACAGGGGGCTATCCTCCCTACAATGAGCAGTTCTTC
TRBD1	TRBV6-1	TRBJ2-7	once	CASDSKWTGPYEQYF	TGTGCCAGCGATTCAAAATGGACAGGGCCCTACGAGCAGTACTTC
TRBD1	TRBV28	TRBJ1-2	-	CASSDPGTGKFCTF	TGTGCCAGCAGTGACCCCGGGACAGGGAAGTTTTGCACCTTC
-	TRBV5-3	TRBJ1-1	-	CARSLGGEAFF	TGTGCCAGAAGCTTGGGCGGTGAAGCTTTCTTT
-	TRBV7-2	TRBJ1-6	-	CASSLVAAGSPLHF	TGTGCCAGCAGCTTAGTCGCAGCAGGTTCACCCCTCCACTTT
-	TRBV10-3	TRBJ2-7	-	CAISDPLREQYF	TGTGCCATCAGCGACCCTTTGAGGGAGCAGTACTTC
-	TRBV7-9	TRBJ2-7	-	CASSPGYEQYF	TGTGCCAGCAGCCCAGGATACGAGCAGTACTTC
-	TRBV5-1	TRBJ2-5	-	CATRGYSTVQGETQYF	TGCGCCACAAGAGGGTACAGCACGGTTCAAGGAGAGACCCAGTACTTC
-	TRBV27	TRBJ1-2	once	CASSPSVGANGYTF	TGTGCCAGCAGCCCCTCGGTGGGGGCAAATGGCTACACCTTC
TRBD2	TRBV11-2	TRBJ2-1	-	CASSLSGLAYNEQFF	TGTGCCAGCAGCCTTAGCGGGTTGGCCTACAATGAGCAGTTCTTC
-	TRBV5-1	TRBJ1-5	-	CASSLGGIDQPQHF	TGCGCCAGCAGCTTGGGCGGGATCGATCAGCCCCAGCATTTT
-	TRBV28	TRBJ2-3	-	CASSLIGRGMITDTQYF	TGTGCCAGCAGTTTAATAGGTCGCGGGATGATAACAGATACGCAGTATTTT
-	TRBV10-2	TRBJ2-7	-	CASSTSGTYEQYF	TGCGCCAGCAGTACGTCAGGGACCTACGAGCAGTACTTC
TRBD2	TRBV7-9	TRBJ2-2	-	CSSRPGTSGRGSTGELFF	TGTTCCAGCAGACCCGGGACTAGCGGGAGAGGAAGCACCGGGGAGCTGTTTTTT
TRBD2	TRBV4-1	TRBJ2-7	-	CASSQGLAGTYERYF	TGCGCCAGCAGCCAAGGACTAGCGGGAACGTACGAGCGGTACTTC
TRBD2	TRBV4-2	TRBJ2-3	-	CASSQEDPGLRTDTQYF	TGTGCCAGCAGCCAAGAAGACCCGGGACTAAGAACAGATACGCAGTATTTT
-	TRBV7-9	TRBJ1-2	-	CASSLQGPYGYTF	TGTGCCAGCAGCTTACAGGGTCCCTATGGCTACACCTTC
-	TRBV19	TRBJ2-7	-	CASSSDRAYEQYF	TGTGCCAGTAGTTCGGACAGAGCCTACGAGCAGTACTTC
-	TRBV6-5	TRBJ1-2	few	CASSYAGAAKDGYTF	TGTGCCAGCAGTTACGCGGGGGCCGCTAAGGATGGCTACACCTTC
TRBD2	TRBV18	TRBJ2-5	-	CASSLGGGPGTQYF	TGTGCCAGCAGCCTCGGGGGAGGGCCGGGGACCCAGTACTTC
-	TRBV9	TRBJ2-2	few	CASSSGQNTGELFF	TGTGCCAGCAGCAGCGGGCAGAACACCGGGGAGCTGTTTTTT
-	TRBV28	TRBJ2-7	once	CASSLVTGPINYEQYF	TGTGCCAGCAGTTTAGTGACAGGACCCATTAACTACGAGCAGTACTTC
-	TRBV7-3	TRBJ2-2	-	CASSSGGGDTGELFF	TGTGCCAGCAGCTCCGGCGGAGGGGACACCGGGGAGCTGTTTTTT
TRBD1	TRBV5-4	TRBJ2-6	-	CALRMGQGTAGANVLTF	TGTGCCCTTCGTATGGGACAGGGAACCGCTGGGGCCAACGTCCTGACTTTC
TRBD1	TRBV6-5	TRBJ2-7	-	CASSSGQGSDEQYF	TGTGCCAGCAGCTCGGGACAGGGGTCCGACGAGCAGTACTTC
-	TRBV5-4	TRBJ1-1	-	CASSLGTANTEAFF	TGTGCCAGCAGCTTAGGGACTGCGAACACTGAAGCTTTCTTT
-	TRBV4-1	TRBJ1-2	-	CASSPRGGNYGYTF	TGCGCCAGCAGCCCTCGGGGAGGGAACTATGGCTACACCTTC
TRBD2	TRBV9	TRBJ2-1	once	CASSPRLAFPNEQFF	TGTGCCAGCAGCCCACGACTAGCGTTTCCAAATGAGCAGTTCTTC
-	TRBV7-9	TRBJ2-1	once	CASSLGQNNEQFF	TGTGCCAGCAGCTTAGGACAGAACAATGAGCAGTTCTTC
TRBD1	TRBV5-1	TRBJ2-5	once	CASSLAGTDAQYF	TGCGCCAGCAGCTTGGCCGGGACAGATGCGCAGTACTTC
-	TRBV18	TRBJ2-7	-	CASSPPGLSYEQYF	TGTGCCAGCTCACCACCGGGGCTCTCCTACGAGCAGTACTTC
TRBD2	TRBV4-2	TRBJ2-5	-	CASSQEVAGAGETQYF	TGTGCCAGCAGCCAAGAAGTAGCGGGAGCAGGAGAGACCCAGTACTTC
-	TRBV10-2	TRBJ2-3	-	CASRLAATDTQYF	TGCGCCAGCAGACTAGCAGCCACAGATACGCAGTATTTT
TRBD1	TRBV4-2	TRBJ1-3	few	CASSQGTGGKNTIYF	TGTGCCAGCAGCCAAGGGACAGGGGGGAAAAACACCATATATTTT
-	TRBV5-1	TRBJ1-2	-	CASSSRAGGDDGYTF	TGCGCCAGCAGCTCCCGGGCGGGGGGCGATGATGGCTACACCTTC